Listed here is a single T cell receptor (beta chain). Its antigen remains unidentified. The CDR3 covers 16 residues. Germline V gene lookup returns CDR1 SGHRS and CDR2 YFSETQ. V lost 0 bases to trimming and J lost 0 bases, with 13 bases between them. The data were taken from a study of cytomegalovirus exposure and HLA in healthy donors. Study results and caveats: Per a later analysis, approximately 16,000 TCR beta sequences showed association with HLA alleles at 0.05 false discovery rate.

The PCR had 60 Vbeta and 13 Jbeta primers. Using immunoSEQ multiplex PCR, the repertoire was profiled, and TCRdb retains in-frame clones only, with some absent. This sample's table reports under 200,000 clones. The chain joins TRBV5-1 to TRBJ2-7, with D maybe TRBD2 (5 bases). This receptor was identified in a woman aged 18 to 35 in good health and CMV-seropositive. The sequenced sample was PBMCs. CDR3 DNA: TGCGCCAGCAGCTTGGACGGGGAAGACGGCTCCTACGAGCAGTACTTC. The encoded protein is CASSLDGEDGSYEQYF.